The clone carrying this T cell receptor (beta chain) was detected only once. What it binds is not known. TCRdb's copy holds only in-frame clones and misses some; the assay was immunoSEQ multiplex PCR. Seen here are about 24,000 clones, about 75% observed once, and the top ten hold 9.5% to 15%. These data originate in a study of CD4 T cells in relation to SARS-CoV-2 and coronaviruses. In the study overall: ViraFEST: roughly ten-day antigen culture of PBMCs, then TCR beta CDR3 sequencing. The negative reference was HIV-1 Nef peptide pool or peptide-free culture.

The V end was cut by 4 bases, the J end by 3 bases, with 9 bases between. The CDR3 is 13 residues long. Germline values: CDR1 SNHLY, CDR2 FYNNEI. Unexposed donor CD4+ T cells date from about 2011-2019, before the COVID-19 pandemic. The cells were cultured for around ten days before CD4+ T cells were isolated. Cells permitting, SARS-CoV-2 S/N and four cold-coronavirus spikes were tested on unexposed-donor CD4+ T cells. Each well had a few million PBMCs in around 5% human AB serum with IL-2. Sample: CD4+ T cells from PBMCs, cultured in vitro. This chain connects TRBV2 to TRBJ1-2, with D hard to call. The clonotype comes from a human donor in good health. The DNA of the CDR3 is TGTGCCAGCAGTGTAGTTCCCCACTATGGCTACACCTTC. Its protein is CASSVVPHYGYTF.